Below are 4 T cell receptor beta chains sequenced from a single sample in a study of shared clonotypes between healthy human individuals. Measured with immunoSEQ multiplex PCR; TCRdb has only the in-frame clones, and not every one. This sample carries 2 million to 2.5 million clones, under 95% of them seen once, and the ten largest clones take around 0.4%. The sequenced sample was naive CD4+ T cells from PBMCs. Subset denoted: CD45RA+ positively selected. The receptors come from a man aged 18 to 35 in good health. Some clones in this sample may be carry-over from other donors' samples.

This chain uses TRBV29-1 with TRBJ2-5; D is perhaps TRBD2 (6 bases). Germline loops: CDR1 SQVTM, CDR2 ANQGSEA. The CDR3 spans 15 residues. Between the trimmed V and J ends, which lost 4 bases and 2 bases, there was a span of 17 bases. The CDR3 region is CSVVSPGLPQETQYF. CDR3 DNA sequence: TGCAGCGTTGTATCGCCAGGACTACCTCAAGAGACCCAGTACTTC.

This clone occurred many times. V gene TRBV29-1 combines with J gene TRBJ2-5; D is unresolved. Trimming removed 5 bases from V and 0 bases from J, with 7 bases in between. CDR3 size: 12 residues. Germline V gene lookup returns CDR1 SQVTM and CDR2 ANQGSEA. The CDR3 protein is CSVSPDQETQYF. The CDR3 nucleotides are TGCAGCGTTTCCCCAGACCAAGAGACCCAGTACTTC.

CDR3 sequence (DNA): TGTGCCAGCAGCGTAGAAGCGGACCCGTCCTACGAGCAGTACTTC. This encodes CASSVEADPSYEQYF. The chain has TRBV9 and TRBJ2-7; TRBD2 is a possible D gene (5 bases). Trimming left V 0 bases short and J 1 base short, with 11 bases between. Germline loops: CDR1 SGDLS, CDR2 YYNGEE. This CDR3 has 15 amino acids.

The gene calls are TRBV7-3 and TRBJ1-1; 7 bases match TRBD1. Per germline, CDR1 SGHTA and CDR2 FQGTGA. The ends lost 6 bases at V and 1 base at J; junction bases unmatched: 2. The CDR3 runs 13 residues. The CDR3 loop is CASRDRQNTEAFF. The CDR3 coding sequence is TGTGCCAGCAGGGACAGGCAGAACACTGAAGCTTTCTTT.